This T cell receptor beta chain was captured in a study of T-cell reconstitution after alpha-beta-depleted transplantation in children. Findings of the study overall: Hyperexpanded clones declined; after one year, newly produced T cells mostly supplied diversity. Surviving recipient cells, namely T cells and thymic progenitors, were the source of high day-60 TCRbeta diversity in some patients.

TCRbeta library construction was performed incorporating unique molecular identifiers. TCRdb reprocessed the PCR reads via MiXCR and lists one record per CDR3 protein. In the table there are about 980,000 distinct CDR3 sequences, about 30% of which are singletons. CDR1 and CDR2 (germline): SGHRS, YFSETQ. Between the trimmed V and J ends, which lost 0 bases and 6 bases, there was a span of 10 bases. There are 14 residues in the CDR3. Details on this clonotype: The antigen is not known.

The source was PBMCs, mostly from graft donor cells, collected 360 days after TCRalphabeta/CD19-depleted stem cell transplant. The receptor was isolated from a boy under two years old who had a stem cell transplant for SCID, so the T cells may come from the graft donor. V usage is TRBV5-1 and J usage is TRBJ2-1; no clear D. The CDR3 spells CASSLAEEPNEQFF. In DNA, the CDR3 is TGCGCCAGCAGCTTGGCCGAAGAACCCAATGAGCAGTTCTTC.